The rows below give T cell receptor beta chains drawn from one sample of a study of cytomegalovirus exposure and HLA in healthy donors. Some clones are missing from TCRdb's copy, which holds only in-frame ones; the method was immunoSEQ multiplex PCR. The sample consists of 95,000 to 100,000 clones, 77% of them appearing once. Sequencing used PBMCs. These receptors all come from a female donor in good health and CMV-seronegative. The CDR3 runs from the conserved cysteine through the conserved F or W. The order of the fields is clone size, D gene, J gene, V gene, CDR3 protein, CDR3 DNA. A D gene is named only where the DNA matches it firmly. Only some rows state a clone size, as once, few, many or a class for expanded clones.

size: NA
D: NA
J: TRBJ2-7
V: TRBV6-6
CDR3: CASSGSVFPNEQYF
DNA: TGTGCCAGCAGTGGTAGCGTTTTTCCTAACGAGCAGTACTTC

size: few
D: TRBD1
J: TRBJ1-1
V: TRBV7-8
CDR3: CASSSRQGAMNTEAFF
DNA: TGTGCCAGCAGCTCACGACAGGGGGCAATGAACACTGAAGCTTTCTTT

size: medium-sized
D: NA
J: TRBJ2-7
V: TRBV28
CDR3: CASSLFGRAPNEQYF
DNA: TGTGCCAGCAGTTTATTTGGCAGGGCCCCCAACGAGCAGTACTTC

size: once
D: NA
J: TRBJ1-1
V: TRBV11-3
CDR3: CASSRQGTEAFF
DNA: TGTGCCAGCAGCCGGCAGGGCACTGAAGCTTTCTTT

size: NA
D: NA
J: TRBJ1-1
V: TRBV9
CDR3: CASSVDAPTGGTEAFF
DNA: TGTGCCAGCAGCGTAGATGCACCGACTGGAGGCACTGAAGCTTTCTTT

size: NA
D: NA
J: TRBJ2-5
V: TRBV10-1
CDR3: CASSESTGGGETQYF
DNA: TGCGCCAGCAGTGAGTCGACTGGGGGCGGAGAGACCCAGTACTTC

size: NA
D: TRBD1
J: TRBJ2-5
V: TRBV6-6
CDR3: CASSYPGQDVRETQYF
DNA: TGTGCCAGCAGTTACCCGGGACAGGACGTAAGGGAGACCCAGTACTTC

size: NA
D: NA
J: TRBJ2-7
V: TRBV9
CDR3: CASSYDRGSLLAGYEQYF
DNA: TGTGCCAGCAGTTACGACAGGGGGAGTTTACTAGCGGGGTACGAGCAGTACTTC

size: once
D: TRBD1
J: TRBJ1-2
V: TRBV7-2
CDR3: CASSGEVGGWAGYTF
DNA: TGTGCCAGCAGCGGGGAGGTAGGGGGCTGGGCTGGCTACACCTTC

size: NA
D: NA
J: TRBJ1-6
V: TRBV27
CDR3: CASSRGGRSSYNSPLHF
DNA: TGTGCCAGCAGCCGGGGCGGGAGAAGCTCCTATAATTCACCCCTCCACTTT

size: NA
D: TRBD1
J: TRBJ2-7
V: TRBV29-1
CDR3: CSVGDRVAYEQYF
DNA: TGCAGCGTTGGGGACAGGGTAGCCTACGAGCAGTACTTC

size: NA
D: NA
J: TRBJ2-7
V: TRBV30
CDR3: CAWSVPGTVPYEQYF
DNA: TGTGCCTGGAGTGTACCCGGAACAGTACCCTACGAGCAGTACTTC

size: NA
D: TRBD2
J: TRBJ2-7
V: TRBV9
CDR3: CASSLAGVHEQYF
DNA: TGTGCCAGCAGCTTAGCGGGAGTCCACGAGCAGTACTTC

size: NA
D: TRBD2
J: TRBJ2-7
V: TRBV30
CDR3: CAWSHVDSGGACKF
DNA: TGTGCCTGGAGTCATGTTGACAGCGGGGGGGCCTGCAAATTC

size: NA
D: NA
J: TRBJ1-6
V: TRBV28
CDR3: CASRTTENSPLHF
DNA: TGTGCCAGCAGGACAACAGAGAATTCACCCCTCCACTTT

size: NA
D: NA
J: TRBJ1-1
V: TRBV27
CDR3: CASSFGQMNTEAFF
DNA: TGTGCCAGCAGTTTTGGACAGATGAACACTGAAGCTTTCTTT

size: NA
D: NA
J: TRBJ1-1
V: TRBV7-2
CDR3: CASSLFSVTEAFF
DNA: TGTGCCAGCAGCTTATTTTCGGTAACTGAAGCTTTCTTT

size: NA
D: NA
J: TRBJ1-1
V: TRBV7-2
CDR3: CASSSRRGGEAFF
DNA: TGTGCCAGCAGCTCCCGACGCGGGGGTGAAGCTTTCTTT

size: NA
D: TRBD2
J: TRBJ2-1
V: TRBV15
CDR3: CATSRDPLAGTFYSGNEQFF
DNA: TGTGCCACCAGCAGAGATCCGCTAGCGGGCACCTTTTACTCAGGCAATGAGCAGTTCTTC